This T cell receptor (beta chain) comes out of a study of CD8 T cells in cerebrospinal fluid in Alzheimer's disease. On the study more broadly: Clonal expansion of CSF T cells was measured with plate-based and droplet-based single-cell sequencing.

Study-wide points: In mild cognitive impairment or Alzheimer's disease, the biggest CSF clone made up more TCRs than in controls.

This clonotype registers medium-sized by frequency. Its antigen is undetermined. There are 16 residues in the CDR3. The germline V gene has CDR1 SGHAT and CDR2 FQDESV (reference sequence). CSF cells underwent 10X single-cell V(D)J and 5' gene-expression profiling. Each CDR3 protein gets one entry in TCRdb, which reprocessed the 10x single-cell sequencing reads and gives no DNA. The sample includes over 1,500 distinct CDR3 sequences. Sequencing was done on a sample of cerebrospinal fluid. The sequence was obtained from a human donor in good health. The chain joins TRBV11-1 to TRBJ2-3; TCRdb's D call of TRBD2 is untestable without DNA. CDR3 amino acids: CASSLVAGGLTDTQYF.